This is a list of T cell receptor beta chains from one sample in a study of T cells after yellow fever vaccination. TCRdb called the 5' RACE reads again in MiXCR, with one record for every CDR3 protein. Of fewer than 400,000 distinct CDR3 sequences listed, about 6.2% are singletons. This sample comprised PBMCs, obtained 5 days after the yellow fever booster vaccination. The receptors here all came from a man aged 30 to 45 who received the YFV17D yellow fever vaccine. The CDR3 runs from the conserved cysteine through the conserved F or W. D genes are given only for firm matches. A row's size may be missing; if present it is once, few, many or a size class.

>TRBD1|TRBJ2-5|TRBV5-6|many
CASSFRTGLETQYF
TGTGCCAGCAGCTTTCGGACAGGGCTGGAGACCCAGTACTTC
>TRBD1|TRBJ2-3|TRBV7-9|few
CASSFQGAWDTQYF
TGTGCCAGCAGCTTTCAGGGGGCATGGGATACGCAGTATTTT
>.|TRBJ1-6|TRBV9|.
CASSAKGRDNTPLHF
TGTGCCAGCAGCGCGAAGGGACGGGATAATACACCCCTCCACTTT
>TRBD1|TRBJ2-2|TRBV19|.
CASSIDRVGTGELFF
TGTGCCAGTAGTATCGACAGGGTAGGCACCGGGGAGCTGTTTTTT
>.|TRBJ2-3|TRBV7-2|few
CAIRETDTQYF
TGTGCGATCAGGGAGACAGATACGCAGTATTTT
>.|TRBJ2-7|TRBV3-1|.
CAFCLRGDSFFSYEQYF
TGTGCCTTCTGTCTCAGGGGTGACAGCTTTTTCTCCTACGAGCAGTACTTC
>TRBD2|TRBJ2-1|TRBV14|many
CASSSWTSGGYNEQFF
TGTGCCAGCAGCTCGTGGACTAGCGGGGGGTACAATGAGCAGTTCTTC
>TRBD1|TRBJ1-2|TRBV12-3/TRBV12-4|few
CASRGDRNIGYTF
TGTGCCAGCAGGGGGGACAGAAACATTGGCTACACCTTC
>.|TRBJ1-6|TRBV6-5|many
CASSYSDGALHF
TGTGCCAGCAGTTACTCAGACGGGGCCCTCCACTTT
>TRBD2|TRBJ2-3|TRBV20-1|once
CSANLGLAGYGDMQYF
TGCAGTGCCAATCTGGGACTAGCGGGGTATGGGGATATGCAGTATTTT
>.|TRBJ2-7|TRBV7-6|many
CASSLVLRGYEQYF
TGTGCCAGCAGCTTAGTCCTTCGGGGCTACGAGCAGTACTTC
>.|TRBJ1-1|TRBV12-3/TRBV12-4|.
CASSSGVGGSTEAFF
TGTGCCAGCAGTTCGGGGGTTGGGGGGAGCACTGAAGCTTTCTTT
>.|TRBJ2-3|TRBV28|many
CASSPTPSGSTDTQYF
TGTGCCAGCAGCCCCACCCCCAGCGGGAGCACAGATACGCAGTATTTT
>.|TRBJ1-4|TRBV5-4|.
CASSLEGRNEKLFF
TGTGCCAGCAGCTTGGAGGGTCGAAATGAAAAACTGTTTTTT
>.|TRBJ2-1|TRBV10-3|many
CAISEFSTSYNEQFF
TGTGCCATCAGTGAGTTCAGCACGTCCTACAATGAGCAGTTCTTC
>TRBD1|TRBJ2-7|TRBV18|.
CASSRTGEGSYEQYF
TGTGCCAGCTCACGGACAGGGGAAGGCTCCTACGAGCAGTACTTC
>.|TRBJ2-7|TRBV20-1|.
CSASLGGSYEQYF
TGCAGTGCTAGCCTGGGGGGCTCCTACGAGCAGTACTTC
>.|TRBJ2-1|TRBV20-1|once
CSGNEQFF
TGCTCGGGCAATGAGCAGTTCTTC
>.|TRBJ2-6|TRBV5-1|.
CASSGRTARQSSGANVLTF
TGCGCCAGCAGCGGCAGGACAGCTCGTCAGAGCTCTGGGGCCAACGTCCTGACTTTC
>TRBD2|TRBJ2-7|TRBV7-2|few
CASSGLAGGPYEQYF
TGTGCCAGCAGCGGACTAGCGGGAGGCCCCTACGAGCAGTACTTC
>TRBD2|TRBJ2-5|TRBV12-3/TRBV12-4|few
CASRLAGIPETQYF
TGTGCCAGCCGGCTAGCGGGAATTCCAGAGACCCAGTACTTC
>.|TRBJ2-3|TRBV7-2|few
CASSQQGLTDTQYF
TGTGCCAGCAGCCAACAGGGTCTCACAGATACGCAGTATTTT
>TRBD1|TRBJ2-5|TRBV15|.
CATSALMDRGQETQYF
TGTGCCACCAGCGCCCTGATGGACAGGGGGCAGGAGACCCAGTACTTC
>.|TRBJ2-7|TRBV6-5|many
CASSYSPFFYEQYF
TGTGCCAGCAGTTACTCGCCTTTCTTCTACGAGCAGTACTTC
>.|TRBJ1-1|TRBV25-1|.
CASRVLHEAFF
TGTGCCAGCCGGGTCCTTCATGAAGCTTTCTTT
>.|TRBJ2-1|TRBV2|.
CASTGGPGVYNEQFF
TGTGCCAGCACTGGGGGTCCGGGAGTCTACAATGAGCAGTTCTTC
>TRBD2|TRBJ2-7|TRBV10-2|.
CASSALAAYEQYF
TGCGCCAGCAGTGCCCTAGCGGCGTACGAGCAGTACTTC
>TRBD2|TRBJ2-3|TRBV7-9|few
CASRSSGLAGVDTQYF
TGTGCCAGCAGATCCTCGGGACTAGCGGGAGTGGATACGCAGTATTTT
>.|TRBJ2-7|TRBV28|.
CASTIGGNFEQYF
TGTGCCAGCACCATTGGGGGCAATTTCGAGCAGTACTTC
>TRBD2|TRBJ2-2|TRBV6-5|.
CASSFRLAGAGGELFF
TGTGCCAGCAGTTTTAGACTAGCGGGAGCAGGGGGGGAGCTGTTTTTT
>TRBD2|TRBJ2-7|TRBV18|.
CASSPSGEQQYF
TGTGCCAGCTCACCAAGCGGGGAGCAGCAGTACTTC
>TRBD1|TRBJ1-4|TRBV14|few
CASSQRRGLGEKLFF
TGTGCCAGCAGCCAAAGAAGGGGGCTAGGAGAAAAACTGTTTTTT
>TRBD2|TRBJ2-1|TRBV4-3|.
CASSQLAGLYNEQFF
TGCGCCAGCAGCCAACTAGCGGGACTTTACAATGAGCAGTTCTTC
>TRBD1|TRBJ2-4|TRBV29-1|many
CSVFDRGRMGAKNIQYF
TGCAGCGTATTCGACAGGGGGCGAATGGGGGCCAAAAACATTCAGTACTTC
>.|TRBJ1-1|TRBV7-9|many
CASSARGSRNTEAFF
TGTGCCAGCAGCGCCCGGGGAAGTCGGAACACTGAAGCTTTCTTT
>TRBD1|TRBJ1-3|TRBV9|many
CASSVQGEDTIYF
TGTGCCAGCAGCGTACAGGGGGAAGACACCATATATTTT
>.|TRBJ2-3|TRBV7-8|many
CASSLGGRGDTQYF
TGTGCCAGCAGCTTAGGGGGACGCGGAGATACGCAGTATTTT
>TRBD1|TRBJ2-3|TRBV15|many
CATSSGTGSLDTQYF
TGTGCCACCAGCTCCGGGACAGGGTCGTTGGATACGCAGTATTTT
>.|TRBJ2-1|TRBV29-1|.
CSVGTGVNEQFF
TGCAGCGTTGGGACGGGGGTAAATGAGCAGTTCTTC
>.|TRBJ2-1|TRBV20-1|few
CSAREGSNEQFF
TGCAGTGCTAGGGAGGGGTCGAATGAGCAGTTCTTC
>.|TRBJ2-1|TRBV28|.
CASREGSGGSHEQFF
TGTGCCAGCAGGGAGGGTAGCGGAGGCTCCCATGAGCAGTTCTTC
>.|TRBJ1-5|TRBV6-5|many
CASSYSRVHTQPQHF
TGTGCCAGCAGTTACTCGAGAGTGCATACTCAGCCCCAGCATTTT
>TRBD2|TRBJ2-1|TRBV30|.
CAWSSGTIGSNEQFF
TGTGCCTGGAGCTCGGGGACTATCGGGTCCAATGAGCAGTTCTTC
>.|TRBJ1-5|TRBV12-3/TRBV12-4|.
CASSLAMSSQPQHF
TGTGCCAGCAGTTTAGCCATGTCCAGTCAGCCCCAGCATTTT
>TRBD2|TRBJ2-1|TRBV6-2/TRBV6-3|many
CASSLQRGRWNEQFF
TGTGCCAGCAGTCTACAGCGCGGGAGATGGAATGAGCAGTTCTTC
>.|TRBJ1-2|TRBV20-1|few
CSASPNSAYGYTF
TGCAGTGCTAGCCCAAACAGTGCCTATGGCTACACCTTC
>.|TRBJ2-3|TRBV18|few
CASSSRTDLTDTQYF
TGTGCCAGCTCAAGCCGGACAGACCTCACAGATACGCAGTATTTT